The 26 T cell receptor beta chains below all came from one sample that was sequenced in a study of shared clonotypes between healthy human individuals. Sequencing used immunoSEQ multiplex PCR; TCRdb keeps in-frame clones, though not all of them. The sample comprises millions of clones, 85% to 95% of which are singletons, and about 0.41% rests with the top ten. Specimen: naive CD4+ T cells from PBMCs. Subset defined: CD45RA+ positively selected. The receptors were sampled from a man aged 18 to 29 in good health. Some clones in this sample may be carry-over from other donors' samples.

The rearrangement links TRBV10-3 to TRBJ1-2; D unresolved. With 7 bases removed from V and 2 bases from J, the gap between germline ends came to 14 bases. The CDR3 is made up of 14 amino acids. CDR1 is ENHRY and CDR2 is SYGVKD in the germline V gene. CDR3: CAITEVGRNYGYTF. The CDR3 nucleotides are TGTGCCATCACCGAGGTGGGAAGAAACTATGGCTACACCTTC.

This rearrangement joins TRBV18 to TRBJ2-7; no clear D gene. Trimming pared 1 base from V and 4 bases from J, leaving 11 bases between. Germline CDR1 reads KGHSH; CDR2 reads LQKENI. CDR3 length: 14 amino acids. CDR3 in amino acids: CASSPLETAYEQYF. As DNA, the CDR3 is TGTGCCAGCTCACCACTTGAAACAGCTTACGAGCAGTACTTC. Together with reference TRBV18 and TRBJ2-7, the CDR3 gives the full variable domain: NAGVMQNPRHLVRRRGQEARLRCSPMKGHSHVYWYRQLPEEGLKFMVYLQKENIIDESGMPKERFSAEFPKEGPSILRIQQVVRGDSAAYFCASSPLETAYEQYFGPGTRLTVT.

Comments on this clone: Different DNA sequences within this sample yield the same CDR3. The V call is TRBV5-1, the J call TRBJ2-7; tentatively, D is TRBD1 (7 bases). The CDR3 length is 14 residues. Between the trimmed V and J ends, which lost 1 base and 4 bases, there was a span of 12 bases. Germline-derived CDR1 and CDR2 are SGHRS and YFSETQ. CDR3 nucleotide sequence: TGCGCCAGCAGCTTGCAGGGGGGCTCATACGAGCAGTACTTC. Its translation: CASSLQGGSYEQYF.

The rearrangement joins TRBV28 to TRBJ1-2; no reliable D call. The germline V and J ends were trimmed by 2 bases and 3 bases, with 10 bases remaining between them. Looked up from germline, CDR1 is MDHEN and CDR2 is SYDVKM. The CDR3 extends over 14 amino acids. CDR3 protein: CASSLRSRDYGYTF. CDR3 nucleotides: TGTGCCAGCAGTTTACGGTCCAGAGACTATGGCTACACCTTC.

The chain carries TRBV29-1 and TRBJ2-5, with unresolved D. Germline V gene lookup returns CDR1 SQVTM and CDR2 ANQGSEA. The CDR3 spans 10 residues. V lost 0 bases and J lost 5, with 1 base in between. The CDR3, as DNA: TGCAGCGTTGAAGAGGAGACCCAGTACTTC. Residues: CSVEEETQYF.

V usage is TRBV25-1 and J usage is TRBJ2-5; D perhaps matches TRBD1 (6 bases). The CDR3 runs 14 residues. The germline V gene has CDR1 MGHDK and CDR2 SYGVNS. V was pared by 1 base and J by 3 bases, with 9 bases between. The CDR3 sequence: CASSEWAGEETQYF. CDR3 DNA sequence: TGTGCCAGCAGTGAATGGGCAGGGGAAGAGACCCAGTACTTC.

V gene TRBV7-3 combines with J gene TRBJ1-1; 7 bases are shared with TRBD1. This CDR3 contains 16 residues. CDR1 and CDR2 from the germline V gene are SGHTA and FQGTGA. With V trimmed by 1 base and J by 4 bases, 9 bases remained unmatched. The CDR3 loop reads CASSLRAAGGSTEAFF. DNA for the CDR3: TGTGCCAGCAGCTTAAGGGCGGCAGGGGGTAGCACTGAAGCTTTCTTT.

The V and J genes are TRBV19 and TRBJ2-2; 7 bases agree with TRBD2. Germline CDR1 and CDR2: LNHDA and SQIVND (reference sequence). The V gene end was trimmed by 6 bases and the J gene end by 0 bases; junction bases not matched to a gene: 4. The CDR3 is 15 amino acids. In DNA, the CDR3 is TGTGCCAGTAGCGGGGGACTAACGAACACCGGGGAGCTGTTTTTT. Amino acid sequence: CASSGGLTNTGELFF. The whole variable domain, remainder taken from reference TRBV19 and TRBJ2-2, is DGGITQSPKYLFRKEGQNVTLSCEQNLNHDAMYWYRQDPGQGLRLIYYSQIVNDFQKGDIAEGYSVSREKKESFPLTVTSAQKNPTAFYLCASSGGLTNTGELFFGEGSRLTVL.

This clone was found once. The chain uses TRBV28 and TRBJ2-4, with TRBD1 matching over 8 bases. The CDR3 loop spans 16 amino acids. Trimming cost V 5 bases and J 0 bases; bases outside gene matches: 6. Looked up from germline, CDR1 is MDHEN and CDR2 is SYDVKM. CDR3 DNA sequence: TGTGCCAGCAGTGTGCAGGGGGCTGGAGCCAAAAACATTCAGTACTTC. Its protein product is CASSVQGAGAKNIQYF.

The CDR3 sequence is CASSPLAGTYNEQFF. The DNA of the CDR3 is TGTGCCAGCAGCCCACTAGCGGGCACCTACAATGAGCAGTTCTTC. The chain is built from TRBV5-4 and TRBJ2-1; 9 bases are a match to TRBD2. This CDR3 has 15 residues. CDR1 is SGHNT, CDR2 YYREEE, per germline (reference sequence). V lost 4 bases and J lost 2; bases outside the gene matches: 4.

The CDR3, as DNA: TGTGCCAGCAGCGACCCGGGGTCGAACTATGGCTACACCTTC. Protein product: CASSDPGSNYGYTF. The chain recombines TRBV25-1 with TRBJ1-2; the D is unclear. V shed 6 bases and J shed 2 bases, with 13 bases lying between them. This CDR3 region has 14 residues. Per the germline V gene, CDR1 is MGHDK and CDR2 is SYGVNS.

The chain is built from TRBV10-3 and TRBJ1-3, with D perhaps matching TRBD1 (5 bases). This CDR3 is built from 16 residues. Germline V CDR1 and CDR2: ENHRY, SYGVKD. The V end lost 6 bases, the J end lost 0 bases, and 15 bases lay between the germline ends. The CDR3 nucleotides read TGTGCCATCAGCCAGACAGTACATTCCTCTGGAAACACCATATATTTT. This codes for CAISQTVHSSGNTIYF.

The rearrangement joins TRBV7-8 to TRBJ2-7; 10 bases agree with TRBD1. Germline lookup yields CDR1 SGHVS and CDR2 FQNEAQ. The CDR3 contains 16 residues. V trimming: 2 bases; J trimming: 9 bases; junction bases outside the gene matches: 13. The CDR3 here is CASSLSTGTGVVGQYF. The CDR3 DNA follows: TGTGCCAGCAGCTTAAGCACCGGGACAGGGGTGGTCGGGCAGTACTTC. Full variable domain (outside the CDR3, taken from reference TRBV7-8 and TRBJ2-7): GAGVSQSPRYKVAKRGQDVALRCDPISGHVSLFWYQQALGQGPEFLTYFQNEAQLDKSGLPSDRFFAERPEGSVSTLKIQRTQQEDSAVYLCASSLSTGTGVVGQYFGPGTRLTVT.

V is TRBV10-1 and J is TRBJ2-7, with D tentatively TRBD1 (5 bases). The V end was cut by 3 bases, the J end by 2 bases, with 5 bases between. The germline V gene has CDR1 WNHNN and CDR2 SYGVQD (reference sequence). The CDR3 sequence is 12 residues long. CDR3 nucleotides: TGCGCCAGCAGTGACAGGGCCTACGAGCAGTACTTC. This sequence encodes CASSDRAYEQYF.

J is TRBJ1-1 and V is TRBV7-3; D is possibly TRBD1 (6 bases). CDR1 and CDR2 (germline): SGHTA, FQGTGA. Deletions cut 5 bases from V and 1 base from J, with 11 bases between. CDR3 length: 14 amino acids. The CDR3 loop reads CASSEGHTNTEAFF. The CDR3 DNA is TGTGCCAGCAGCGAGGGACATACGAACACTGAAGCTTTCTTT. Supplemented by reference TRBV7-3 and TRBJ1-1, the full variable domain reads GAGVSQTPSNKVTEKGKYVELRCDPISGHTALYWYRQSLGQGPEFLIYFQGTGAADDSGLPNDRFFAVRPEGSVSTLKIQRTERGDSAVYLCASSEGHTNTEAFFGQGTRLTVV.

This chain links TRBV14 with TRBJ1-1; the D is unclear. Trimming pared 3 bases from V and 4 bases from J, leaving 12 bases between. This CDR3 spans 14 amino acids. Germline V gene sequence: CDR1 SGHDN, CDR2 FVKESK. The CDR3 sequence: CASSHFGGSTEAFF. The CDR3 nucleotides read TGTGCCAGCAGCCATTTTGGAGGTAGCACTGAAGCTTTCTTT.

This chain connects TRBV6-1 to TRBJ2-2; 13 bases are a match to TRBD2. The CDR3 has 15 amino acids. The trim removed 6 bases at V and 7 bases at J, leaving 5 bases unmatched. CDR1 and CDR2 from the germline V gene are MNHNS and SASEGT. The CDR3 DNA sequence: TGTGCCAGCAGGGGGACTAGCGGGGTCATCGGGGAGCTGTTTTTT. Translating it yields CASRGTSGVIGELFF.

The V and J genes are TRBV7-9 and TRBJ1-4; D call uncertain. Germline V gene data show CDR1 as SEHNR and CDR2 as FQNEAQ (reference sequence). The CDR3 has 15 amino acids. Trimming took off 5 bases at V and 0 bases at J, with 10 bases between the two ends. CDR3 loop: CASSQRGATNEKLFF. CDR3 sequence (DNA): TGTGCCAGCAGCCAGCGCGGGGCAACTAATGAAAAACTGTTTTTT.

J is TRBJ1-4 and V is TRBV2, with TRBD1 identical over 7 bases. J gave up 4 bases and V 7 bases, and 6 bases lay outside the gene matches. The length of the CDR3 is 14 residues. Germline V gene lookup returns CDR1 SNHLY and CDR2 FYNNEI. CDR3 sequence reads: CASKQGQINEKLFF. CDR3 bases: TGTGCCAGCAAGCAGGGACAGATTAATGAAAAACTGTTTTTT.

This clone was seen a handful of times. The rearrangement joins TRBV14 to TRBJ2-1; TRBD1 or TRBD2 may be the D gene (5 bases each). The CDR3 contains 13 residues. The germline V gene encodes CDR1 SGHDN and CDR2 FVKESK. Deletions cut 0 bases from V and 12 bases from J, with 12 bases between. CDR3 sequence reads: CASSQDERGAQFF. The CDR3, as DNA: TGTGCCAGCAGCCAAGATGAGAGGGGCGCGCAGTTCTTC.

The chain joins TRBV6-1 to TRBJ2-5; D unclear. The V end lost 9 bases, the J end lost 1 base, and 9 bases lay between the germline ends. The germline V gene encodes CDR1 MNHNS and CDR2 SASEGT. The CDR3 is made up of 12 amino acids. The CDR3 nucleotides read TGTGCCAGTAGACGGTCCCAAGAGACCCAGTACTTC. It codes for CASRRSQETQYF.

The chain uses TRBV7-9 and TRBJ2-7; a weak D match, TRBD1 (6 bases). Per the germline V gene, CDR1 is SEHNR and CDR2 is FQNEAQ (reference sequence). This CDR3 has 15 residues. Trimming stripped 5 bases from V and 3 bases from J, with 17 bases between. The CDR3 region is CASSPETGRIYEQYF. The CDR3 DNA reads as TGTGCCAGCAGCCCAGAGACAGGTCGCATCTACGAGCAGTACTTC. Full variable domain (remainder filled in from reference TRBV7-9 and TRBJ2-7): DTGVSQNPRHKITKRGQNVTFRCDPISEHNRLYWYRQTLGQGPEFLTYFQNEAQLEKSRLLSDRFSAERPKGSFSTLEIQRTEQGDSAMYLCASSPETGRIYEQYFGPGTRLTVT.

In the case of this clone: The sample has other DNA sequences that encode this CDR3 too. CDR3 sequence: CASSLGGATNEKLFF. The CDR3 DNA is TGTGCCAGCAGCCTCGGAGGGGCAACTAATGAAAAACTGTTTTTT. The V call is TRBV28, the J call TRBJ1-4; maybe TRBD1 (5 bases). The V end was cut by 6 bases, the J end by 0 bases, with 11 bases between. Germline CDR1 MDHEN, CDR2 SYDVKM. The CDR3 sequence is 15 residues long.

The chain joins TRBV28 to TRBJ2-7, with 12 bases matching TRBD2. V gave up 1 base and J gave up 1 base; unmatched junction bases: 14. The germline gives CDR1 MDHEN, CDR2 SYDVKM. CDR3 length equals 20 residues. This CDR3 reads CASSLSLAGGPSPRSYEQYF. The CDR3 bases are TGTGCCAGCAGTTTATCCCTAGCGGGAGGGCCCAGTCCCAGATCCTACGAGCAGTACTTC.

The chain employs TRBV7-9 and TRBJ2-7, with D possibly being TRBD1 (7 bases). The CDR3 consists of 16 residues. Germline CDR1 reads SEHNR; CDR2 reads FQNEAQ (reference sequence). V dropped 4 bases and J dropped 0 bases, with 16 bases sitting between them. CDR3 DNA sequence: TGTGCCAGCAGCTGGGGGGCGGGACAGTCCTCCTACGAGCAGTACTTC. Translation gives CASSWGAGQSSYEQYF.

This chain uses TRBV5-3 with TRBJ1-2; D gene uncertain. TRBV5-3 is an ORF for which the function is uncertain. The V end lost 2 bases, the J end lost 3 bases, and 8 bases lay between the germline ends. CDR3 size: 13 residues. Here the CDR3 reads CARSLIRYYGYTF. CDR3 nucleotide sequence: TGTGCCAGAAGCTTAATCAGGTACTATGGCTACACCTTC.